These T cell receptor beta chains were read from a single sample in a study of CD8 T cells in ankylosing spondylitis. TCRdb reprocessed the 5' RACE reads via MiXCR and lists one record per CDR3 protein. The sample has hundreds of thousands of distinct CDR3 sequences, under 20% seen once. Sequencing was done on a sample of blood, either unsorted or a sorted T cell fraction (not recorded which). These receptors all stem from a male donor with ankylosing spondylitis. Each CDR3 is given with its conserved first and last residue.

J gene,CDR3 length,V gene,CDR3 protein
TRBJ2-2,15,TRBV7-2,CASTPASGYTGELFF
TRBJ1-5,14,TRBV5-1,CASSLGGGGQPQHF
TRBJ2-1,16,TRBV7-7,CASSPQGLAGYNEQFF
TRBJ2-1,15,TRBV9,CASSVTSGLYNEQFF
TRBJ1-1,18,TRBV5-1,CASSLVPGPVLSNTEAFF
TRBJ1-1,17,TRBV5-1,CASSQLKKDGQNTEAFF
TRBJ1-4,17,TRBV5-1,CASSTARDALGGEKLFF
TRBJ2-2,15,TRBV5-1,CASSGTSGSIGELFF
TRBJ2-1,15,TRBV10-2,CASSERVPGSNEQFF
TRBJ2-5,14,TRBV7-9,CASSLSGLLETQYF
TRBJ1-5,13,TRBV6-1,CASSERGLQPQHF
TRBJ1-5,13,TRBV28,CASSIPRNQPQHF
TRBJ1-1,14,TRBV7-9,CASSLGLLGTEAFF
TRBJ1-5,18,TRBV12-3/TRBV12-4,CASSPKGWGSAGDQPQHF
TRBJ2-1,11,TRBV20-1,CSVGRADEQFF
TRBJ1-5,19,TRBV6-2/TRBV6-3,CASTGRGGHSLVGNQPQHF
TRBJ1-2,13,TRBV7-2,CASSLKGSGGYTF
TRBJ1-2,13,TRBV29-1,CSVGLLGAYGYTF